The text below deals with one TCR beta chain. Its target is unknown. This PCR relied on a set of 60 Vbeta primers and 13 Jbeta primers. Produced via immunoSEQ multiplex PCR; TCRdb's table is partial and in-frame only. Of roughly 98,000 clones in the sample, more than 60% are singletons; the top ten hold roughly 9.8%. The V and J ends lost 0 bases and 4 bases respectively, with 9 bases between them. There are 13 residues in the CDR3. Per germline, CDR1 GTSNPN and CDR2 SVGIG (reference sequence). This record comes from a study of cytomegalovirus exposure and HLA in healthy donors. The study, taken as a whole, reports: In vitro work confirmed that a few CMV-associated chains recognize CMV antigens. A later analysis appeared to link common viral pathogens to several of the most significant clusters. Cytomegalovirus-associated status was assigned to approximately 160 TCR beta chains.

The clonotype originates from a man younger than 35 in good health and CMV-seropositive. The sequenced material came from PBMCs. The chain employs TRBV30 and TRBJ2-5, with D possibly TRBD2 on 5 matching bases. CDR3 in amino acids: CAWSVRGLETQYF. CDR3 bases: TGTGCCTGGAGTGTACGAGGGTTAGAGACCCAGTACTTC.